This TCR beta chain was sequenced in a study of blood T cell repertoires in COVID-19. Across the study: Sources were T cells, B-cell-depleted T cells, or PBMCs; the material itself was cDNA or gDNA.

The CDR3 runs to 15 residues. The V end lost 4 bases, the J end lost 5 bases, and 18 bases lay between the germline ends. CDR1 SGHNT and CDR2 YYREEE come from the germline V gene (reference sequence). Original processing methods: Reference gene primer amplification yielded estimated nucleated cell counts. This table comes from immunoSEQ multiplex PCR, and its TCRdb copy is limited to in-frame clones, with some not included. V and J calls and clone size are those listed in that table; D and trimming were worked out from the DNA. The table has 50,000 to 70,000 clones, 70% to 85% seen once. This TCR was sampled from a man aged 65 to 79 with active COVID-19. The sample was peripheral blood. The rearrangement uses TRBV5-4 and TRBJ2-5; D call uncertain. The CDR3 protein is CASSVRSPTRETQYF. Written as DNA, the CDR3 is TGTGCCAGCAGCGTGCGGAGCCCGACGAGGGAGACCCAGTACTTC.